Each of the 2 T cell receptor beta chains below was sequenced from the same sample in a study of quantifying T cell responses using KT2 cells. The wider study: RNA was reverse transcribed with TCR alpha and beta constant-region primers.

A single-stranded UMI oligo with SP2 sequence was ligated to cDNA 3' ends. An equimolar mix of RC1.1 and RC1.2 primed the beta chain across TRBC1 and TRBC2. TCRdb recomputed calls from the UMI-ligation and nested PCR reads with MiXCR, one row per CDR3 protein. The table includes tens of thousands of distinct CDR3 sequences, less than 7.5% detected once. The sequenced material came from PBMCs spiked with cells of the T cell clone KT2. These receptors were taken from a human donor.

CDR3 DNA sequence: TGTGCCAGCAGTTTAAGGCAGGGAACGGGTGGGGCCAACGTCCTGACTTTC. Protein sequence: CASSLRQGTGGANVLTF. The rearrangement links TRBV12-3 or TRBV12-4 to TRBJ2-6; tentative D call: TRBD1 (5 bases). The CDR3 contains 17 residues. Trimming stripped 2 bases from V and 3 bases from J, with 14 bases between.

The V and J genes are TRBV5-1 and TRBJ2-7, with 9 bases aligning to TRBD1. CDR3 length: 14 residues. Germline V gene sequence: CDR1 SGHRS, CDR2 YFSETQ. J lost 2 bases, V lost 0 bases, and 0 bases had no gene match. CDR3 in DNA: TGCGCCAGCAGCTTGGGACAGGGGGCCTACGAGCAGTACTTC. This gives the protein CASSLGQGAYEQYF.